This TCR beta chain is from a study of neurological immune-mediated disorders. Whole-study findings and limits: No CDR3 amino acid sequences recurred among expanded clones across subjects, suggesting private repertoires in all groups.

Ten or more counts support this clonotype. No antigen is known for it. TCRdb called the 5' RACE reads again in MiXCR, with one record for every CDR3 protein. Among 45,000 to 55,000 distinct CDR3 sequences listed, 3% to 3.5% were seen once. The germline gives CDR1 DFQATT, CDR2 SNEGSKA (reference sequence). The germline V and J ends were trimmed by 2 bases and 2 bases, with 9 bases remaining between them. The CDR3 is 13 amino acids. This receptor was obtained from a middle-aged man with multiple sclerosis. Specimen: PBMCs. The V and J genes are TRBV20-1 and TRBJ1-1; D call uncertain. CDR3 nucleotide sequence: TGCAGTGCTAGAAACAGCCTAAACACTGAAGCTTTCTTT. Translation: CSARNSLNTEAFF.